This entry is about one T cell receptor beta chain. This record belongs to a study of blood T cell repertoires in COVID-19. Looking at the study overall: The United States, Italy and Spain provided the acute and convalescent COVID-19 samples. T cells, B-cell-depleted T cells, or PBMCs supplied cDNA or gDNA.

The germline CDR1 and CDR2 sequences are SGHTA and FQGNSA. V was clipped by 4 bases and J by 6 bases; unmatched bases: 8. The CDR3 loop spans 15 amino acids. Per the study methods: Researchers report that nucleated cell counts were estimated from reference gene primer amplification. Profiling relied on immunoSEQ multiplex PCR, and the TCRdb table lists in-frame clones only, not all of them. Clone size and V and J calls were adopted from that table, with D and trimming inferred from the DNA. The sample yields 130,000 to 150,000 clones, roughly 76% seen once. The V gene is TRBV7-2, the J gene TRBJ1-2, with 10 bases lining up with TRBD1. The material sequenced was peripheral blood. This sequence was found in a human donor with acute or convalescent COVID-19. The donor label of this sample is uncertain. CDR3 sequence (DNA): TGTGCCAGCAGCTCCGACTCCGGGACAGGGGATGGCTACACCTTC. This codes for CASSSDSGTGDGYTF.